What follows describes a single T cell receptor (beta chain). What it binds is not known. The sample comes from a study of T cell responses to AZD1222 COVID-19 vaccine. Study-level findings and limits: Spike-specific TCR breadth and depth rose after two AZD1222 doses.

Germline V gene lookup returns CDR1 SGDLS and CDR2 YYNGEE. V lost 0 bases and J lost 10, with 10 bases in between. The CDR3 is 12 amino acids. Data came from immunoSEQ multiplex PCR; TCRdb stores just in-frame clones and leaves some out. Among some 150,000 clones listed, 90% to 95% were seen once. The rearrangement links TRBV9 to TRBJ1-1; D perhaps matches TRBD1 (6 bases). The receptor's source is an adult in good health. The sequencing used peripheral blood, collected on day 0 of AZD1222 vaccination. CDR3 residues: CASSVGEGGAFF. The DNA for the CDR3 is TGTGCCAGCAGCGTAGGGGAGGGGGGAGCTTTCTTT.